This T cell receptor (beta chain) was obtained from a study of tumor T cells in aggressive B-cell lymphoma. Profiling relied on immunoSEQ multiplex PCR, and the TCRdb table lists in-frame clones only, not all of them. The profile shows fewer than 2,500 clones, 60% to 85% of them singletons. The ends were cut back, 4 bases at V and 0 bases at J, with 17 bases in the middle. CDR3 size: 17 residues. The chain joins TRBV5-3 to TRBJ1-5; a weak D match, TRBD1 (6 bases). TRBV5-3 is marked as an open reading frame, function uncertain. This clonotype was sampled from an adult with diffuse large B cell lymphoma. Sequencing input: tumor tissue. The CDR3 nucleotides are TGTGCCAGAAGCCCAAGTGGGGGGGGCTATAGCAATCAGCCCCAGCATTTT. Its translation: CARSPSGGGYSNQPQHF.